This TCR beta chain appears in the sequencing data of a study of T cell responses to AZD1222 COVID-19 vaccine (dated by TCRdb to the early 2020s). Background on the whole study: AZD1222 recipients whose second dose came at about 4 weeks and those whose second dose came at about 12 weeks were combined into one group, since spike-specific TCR depth and breadth did not differ between the two schedules. Trial participants were enrolled into age subgroups of 18-55, 56-69 and 70-plus years, which contained about 150, 28 and 57 TCR-sequenced participants, respectively. TCR sequencing was performed for fewer than 250 trial participants, of whom roughly 200 were given two doses of AZD1222 and roughly 25 were given two doses of MenACWY control vaccine.

Results the study describes overall, beyond this receptor: The vaccine-associated CD4 TCRs covered the entire spike protein, and the dominant responses fell in regions 160-218 and 743-854. After two AZD1222 doses, spike-specific TCR breadth and depth were significantly higher than at day 0 and than in MenACWY recipients. Reportedly, close to half of the unique spike-specific TCRs recognized epitopes lying outside the regions that are mutated in the B.1.351 and B.1.1.7 variants. Because no day 14 peak-response samples were available, repertoires were characterized only after the peak T cell response. Most participants were white British and females outnumbered males, and the authors suggested that clonal diversity may have been underestimated. Only six AZD1222 recipients were SARS-CoV-2 seropositive at baseline, limiting conclusions about previously exposed vaccinees. In the small 56-69-year group, the increase in depth fell short of significance, most likely because of low power.

V loses 6 bases, J loses 1 base, and the germline ends lie 10 bases apart. Per the germline V gene, SQVTM is the CDR1 and ANQGSEA is the CDR2. CDR3 length: 12 amino acids, cysteine to phenylalanine. CDR3 DNA is the only sequence kept; it has 36 bases, read in frame from the first base. About this clone: Which antigen it targets is not known. It has no much larger one-base neighbor in the sample; base qualities were not kept.

The intended sense of this specimen's time point label: baseline before first vaccination. Vaccinee samples were obtained from the UK trials COV001 and COV002, which included a single-blind randomized controlled phase 2/3 trial of AZD1222 (ChAdOx1 nCoV-19) in healthy adults. For TCRbeta chain sequencing, PBMC samples from trial participants were taken at day 0 and at day 28 after the second dose. The CDR3 regions of human TCRbeta chains were subjected to immunosequencing. As for the authors' bioinformatics: Repertoire TCRs were checked for matches against a reference library of SARS-CoV-2-specific TCRs that had been generated using the MIRA antigen-specificity platform. Breadth meant the fraction of unique TCRs that were SARS-CoV-2-associated, whereas depth meant the fraction of total T cells that were SARS-CoV-2-associated. Using the MIRA data, each spike-specific TCR was assigned both to the spike region to which the TCR was reactive and to a CD4 or CD8 class. Log10-transformed breadth and depth values were compared by one-way ANOVA with Sidak's multiple comparisons tests. What TCRdb holds here is the immuneACCESS table cut down to in-frame rearrangements. Part of the clones is not present; checked against another copy, under half of the missing clones reflect an unresolved V gene, and the others are unexplained. V and J calls and clone size follow that table, whereas D and trimming were derived from the DNA. A total of about 92,000 clones appear in this sample, about nine tenths of them only once. Together, the top ten hold roughly 10% of the sample.

The input for sequencing was peripheral blood, taken on day 0 of AZD1222 vaccination. The chain employs TRBV29-1 and TRBJ2-7; the D gene lacks a confident call. This sequence was found in an adult in good health. CDR3 region: CSVADTSYEQYF. The DNA reads as follows: TGCAGCGTGGCCGACACGTCCTACGAGCAGTACTTC.